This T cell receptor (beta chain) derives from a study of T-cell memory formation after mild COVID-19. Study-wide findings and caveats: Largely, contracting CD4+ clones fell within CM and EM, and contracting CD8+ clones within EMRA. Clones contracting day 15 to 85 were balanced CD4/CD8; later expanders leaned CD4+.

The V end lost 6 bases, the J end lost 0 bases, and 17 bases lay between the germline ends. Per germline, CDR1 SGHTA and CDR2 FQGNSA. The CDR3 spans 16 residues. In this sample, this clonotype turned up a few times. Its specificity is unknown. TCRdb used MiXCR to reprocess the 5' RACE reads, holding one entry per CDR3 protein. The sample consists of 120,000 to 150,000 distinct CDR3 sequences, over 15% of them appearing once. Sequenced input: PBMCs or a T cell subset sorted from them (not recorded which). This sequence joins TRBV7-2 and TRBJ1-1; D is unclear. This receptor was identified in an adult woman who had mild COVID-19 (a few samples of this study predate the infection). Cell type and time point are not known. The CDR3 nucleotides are TGTGCCAGCAGTCCAAGGGTATCCGTCTTGAACACTGAAGCTTTCTTT. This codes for CASSPRVSVLNTEAFF.